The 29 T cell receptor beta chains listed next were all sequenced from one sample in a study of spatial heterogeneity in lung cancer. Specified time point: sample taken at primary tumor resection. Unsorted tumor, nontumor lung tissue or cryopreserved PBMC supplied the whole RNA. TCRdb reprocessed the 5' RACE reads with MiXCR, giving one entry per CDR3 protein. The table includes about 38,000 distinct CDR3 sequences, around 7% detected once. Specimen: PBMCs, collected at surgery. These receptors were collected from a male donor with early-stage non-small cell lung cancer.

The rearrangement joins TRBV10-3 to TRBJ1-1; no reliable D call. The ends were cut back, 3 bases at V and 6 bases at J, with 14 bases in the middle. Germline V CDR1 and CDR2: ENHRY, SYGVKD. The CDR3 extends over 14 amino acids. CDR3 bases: TGTGCCATCAGTGAAGGGAAGGCCCCCGCTGAAGCTTTCTTT. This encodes CAISEGKAPAEAFF.

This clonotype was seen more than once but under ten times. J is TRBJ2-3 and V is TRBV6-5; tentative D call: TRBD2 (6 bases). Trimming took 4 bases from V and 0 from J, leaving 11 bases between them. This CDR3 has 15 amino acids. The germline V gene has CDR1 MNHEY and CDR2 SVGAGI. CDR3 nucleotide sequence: TGTGCCAGCAGTTCGGACGGGACTAGCACAGATACGCAGTATTTT. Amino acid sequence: CASSSDGTSTDTQYF.

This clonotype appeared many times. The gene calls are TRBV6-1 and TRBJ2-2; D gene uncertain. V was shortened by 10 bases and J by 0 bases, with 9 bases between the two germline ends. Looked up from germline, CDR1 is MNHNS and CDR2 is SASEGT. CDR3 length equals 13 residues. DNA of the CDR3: TGTGCCAACCGCGGAGCGAACACCGGGGAGCTGTTTTTT. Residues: CANRGANTGELFF.

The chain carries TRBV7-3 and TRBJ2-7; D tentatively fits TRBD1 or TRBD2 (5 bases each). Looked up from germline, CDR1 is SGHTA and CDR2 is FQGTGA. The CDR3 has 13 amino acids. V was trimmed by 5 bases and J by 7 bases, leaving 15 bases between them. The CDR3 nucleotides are TGTGCCAGCAGCCGGGACCCCTCGGGAGAGCAGTACTTC. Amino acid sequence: CASSRDPSGEQYF.

CDR3 coding DNA: TGCGCCAGCAGCCAAGATCCGCCTAGGGAGGGGCAGGGGTATGGCTACACCTTC. Translated, it gives CASSQDPPREGQGYGYTF. The gene calls are TRBV4-3 and TRBJ1-2, with a weak D call TRBD1 (6 bases). Per germline, CDR1 LGHNA and CDR2 YSLEER. The V end lost 0 bases, the J end lost 5 bases, and 22 bases lay between the germline ends. The CDR3 consists of 18 residues.

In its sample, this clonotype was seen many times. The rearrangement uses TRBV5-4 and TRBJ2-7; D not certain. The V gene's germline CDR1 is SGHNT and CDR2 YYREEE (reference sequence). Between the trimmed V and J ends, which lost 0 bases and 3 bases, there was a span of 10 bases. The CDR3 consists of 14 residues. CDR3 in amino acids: CASSLEAQNYEQYV. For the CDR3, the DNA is TGTGCCAGCAGCTTGGAAGCTCAGAACTACGAGCAGTACGTC.

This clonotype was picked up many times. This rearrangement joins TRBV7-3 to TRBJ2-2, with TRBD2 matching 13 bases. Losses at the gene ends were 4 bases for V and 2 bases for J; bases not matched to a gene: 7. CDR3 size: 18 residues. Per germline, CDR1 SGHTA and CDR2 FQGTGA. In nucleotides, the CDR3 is TGTGCCAGCAGCTCGCCGGGACTAGCGGGGCTAAACACCGGGGAGCTGTTTTTT. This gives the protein CASSSPGLAGLNTGELFF. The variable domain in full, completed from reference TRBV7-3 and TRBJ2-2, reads GAGVSQTPSNKVTEKGKYVELRCDPISGHTALYWYRQSLGQGPEFLIYFQGTGAADDSGLPNDRFFAVRPEGSVSTLKIQRTERGDSAVYLCASSSPGLAGLNTGELFFGEGSRLTVL.

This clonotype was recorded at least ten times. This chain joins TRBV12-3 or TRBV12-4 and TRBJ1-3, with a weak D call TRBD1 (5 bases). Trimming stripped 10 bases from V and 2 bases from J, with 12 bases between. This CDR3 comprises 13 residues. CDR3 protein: CATADSAGNTIYF. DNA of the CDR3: TGTGCCACCGCCGACAGTGCTGGAAACACCATATATTTT.

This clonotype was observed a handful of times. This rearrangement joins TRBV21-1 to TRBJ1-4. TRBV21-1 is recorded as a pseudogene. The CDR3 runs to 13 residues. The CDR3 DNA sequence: TGTGCCAGCAGCAGAGCGGTCTCTGAAAAACTGTTTTTT. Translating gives CASSRAVSEKLFF.

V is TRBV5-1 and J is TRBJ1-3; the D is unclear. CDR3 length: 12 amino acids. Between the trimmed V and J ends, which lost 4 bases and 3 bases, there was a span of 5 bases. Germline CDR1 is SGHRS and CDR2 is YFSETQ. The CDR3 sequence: CASSTDGNTIYF. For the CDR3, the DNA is TGCGCCAGCAGCACAGATGGAAACACCATATATTTT.

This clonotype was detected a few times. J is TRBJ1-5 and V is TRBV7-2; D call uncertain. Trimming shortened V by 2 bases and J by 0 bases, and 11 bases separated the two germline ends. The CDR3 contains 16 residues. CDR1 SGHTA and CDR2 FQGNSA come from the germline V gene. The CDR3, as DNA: TGTGCCAGCAGCTTAAACAAGGATTATAGCAATCAGCCCCAGCATTTT. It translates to CASSLNKDYSNQPQHF.

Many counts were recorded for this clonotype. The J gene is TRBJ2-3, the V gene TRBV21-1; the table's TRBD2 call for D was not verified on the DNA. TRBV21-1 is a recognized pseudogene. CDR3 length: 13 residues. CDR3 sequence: CATSGRPTDTQYF. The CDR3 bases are TGTGCTACATCGGGGAGGCCCACAGATACGCAGTATTTT.

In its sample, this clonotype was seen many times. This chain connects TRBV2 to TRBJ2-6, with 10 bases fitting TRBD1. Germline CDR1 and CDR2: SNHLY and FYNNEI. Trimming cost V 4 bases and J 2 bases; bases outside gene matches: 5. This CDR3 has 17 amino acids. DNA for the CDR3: TGTGCCAGCAGTGGGGGGACAGGGGCTCCTGGGGCCAACGTCCTGACTTTC. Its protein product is CASSGGTGAPGANVLTF.

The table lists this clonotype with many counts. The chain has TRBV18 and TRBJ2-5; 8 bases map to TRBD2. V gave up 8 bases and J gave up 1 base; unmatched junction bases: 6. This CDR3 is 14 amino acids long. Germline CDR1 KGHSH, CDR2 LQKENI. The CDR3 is CASMKTSAQETQYF. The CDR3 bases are TGTGCCAGCATGAAGACTAGCGCCCAAGAGACCCAGTACTTC.

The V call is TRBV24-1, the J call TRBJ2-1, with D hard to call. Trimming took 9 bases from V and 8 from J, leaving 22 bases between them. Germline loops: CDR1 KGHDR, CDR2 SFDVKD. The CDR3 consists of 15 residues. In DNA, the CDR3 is TGTGCCACCCATTTATGGCCTCCCGAGCACGATGAGCAGTTCTTC. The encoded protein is CATHLWPPEHDEQFF.

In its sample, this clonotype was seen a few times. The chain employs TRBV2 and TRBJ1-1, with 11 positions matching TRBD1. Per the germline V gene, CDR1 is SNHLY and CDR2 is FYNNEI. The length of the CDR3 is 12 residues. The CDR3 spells CGDRGARTEAFF. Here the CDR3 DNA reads TGTGGGGACAGGGGGGCGAGAACTGAAGCTTTCTTT.

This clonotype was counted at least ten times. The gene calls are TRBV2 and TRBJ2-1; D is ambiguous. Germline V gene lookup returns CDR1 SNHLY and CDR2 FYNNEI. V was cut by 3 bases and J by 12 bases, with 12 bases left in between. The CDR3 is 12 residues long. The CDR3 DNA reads TGTGCCAGCAGTGAGTGGGGATGGCTGCAGTTCTTC. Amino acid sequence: CASSEWGWLQFF.

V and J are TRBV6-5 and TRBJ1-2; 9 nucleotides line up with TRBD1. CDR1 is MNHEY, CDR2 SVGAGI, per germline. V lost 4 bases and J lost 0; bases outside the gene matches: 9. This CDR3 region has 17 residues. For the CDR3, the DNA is TGTGCCAGCAGTTCACTCGGTACAGGGGGCCCTAACTATGGCTACACCTTC. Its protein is CASSSLGTGGPNYGYTF.

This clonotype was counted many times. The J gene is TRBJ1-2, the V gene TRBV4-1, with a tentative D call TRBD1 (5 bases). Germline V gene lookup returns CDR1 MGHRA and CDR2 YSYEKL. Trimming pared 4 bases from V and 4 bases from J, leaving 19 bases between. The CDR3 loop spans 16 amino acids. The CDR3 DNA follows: TGCGCCAGCAGCCGGTCTGGGGCAGATCTATTCTATGGCTACACCTTC. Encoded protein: CASSRSGADLFYGYTF.

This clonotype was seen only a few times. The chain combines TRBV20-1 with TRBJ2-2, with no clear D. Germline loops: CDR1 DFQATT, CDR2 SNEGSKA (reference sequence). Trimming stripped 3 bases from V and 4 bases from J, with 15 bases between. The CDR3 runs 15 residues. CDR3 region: CSASPPAPLTGELFF. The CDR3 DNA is TGCAGTGCTAGCCCCCCAGCGCCTCTCACCGGGGAGCTGTTTTTT.

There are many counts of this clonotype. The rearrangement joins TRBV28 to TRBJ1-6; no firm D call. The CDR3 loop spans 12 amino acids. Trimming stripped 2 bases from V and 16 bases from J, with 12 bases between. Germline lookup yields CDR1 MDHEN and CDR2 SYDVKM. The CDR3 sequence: CASSLGVGWLHF. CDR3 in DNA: TGTGCCAGCAGTTTAGGGGTGGGATGGCTCCACTTT. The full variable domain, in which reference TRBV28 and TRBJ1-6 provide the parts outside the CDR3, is DVKVTQSSRYLVKRTGEKVFLECVQDMDHENMFWYRQDPGLGLRLIYFSYDVKMKEKGDIPEGYSVSREKKERFSLILESASTNQTSMYLCASSLGVGWLHFGNGTRLTVT.

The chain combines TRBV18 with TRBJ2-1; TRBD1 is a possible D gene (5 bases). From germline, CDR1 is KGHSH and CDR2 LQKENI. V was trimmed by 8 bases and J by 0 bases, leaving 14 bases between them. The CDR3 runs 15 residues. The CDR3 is CASSLQDSSYNEQFF. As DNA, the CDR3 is TGTGCCAGCAGCTTACAGGATAGCTCCTACAATGAGCAGTTCTTC.

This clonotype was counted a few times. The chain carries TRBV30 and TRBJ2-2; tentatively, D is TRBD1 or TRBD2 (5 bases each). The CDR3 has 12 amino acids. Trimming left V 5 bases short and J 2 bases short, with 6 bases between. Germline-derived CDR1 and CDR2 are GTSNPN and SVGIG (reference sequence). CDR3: CAWGGNTGELFF. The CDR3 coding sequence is TGTGCCTGGGGGGGTAACACCGGGGAGCTGTTTTTT.

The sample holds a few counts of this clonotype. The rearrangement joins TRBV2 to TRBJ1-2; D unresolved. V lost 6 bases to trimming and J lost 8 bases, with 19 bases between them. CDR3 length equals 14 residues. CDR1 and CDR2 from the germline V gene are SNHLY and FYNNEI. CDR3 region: CASREQPQVEGYTF. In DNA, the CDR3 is TGTGCCAGCAGAGAACAGCCCCAAGTTGAGGGCTACACCTTC.

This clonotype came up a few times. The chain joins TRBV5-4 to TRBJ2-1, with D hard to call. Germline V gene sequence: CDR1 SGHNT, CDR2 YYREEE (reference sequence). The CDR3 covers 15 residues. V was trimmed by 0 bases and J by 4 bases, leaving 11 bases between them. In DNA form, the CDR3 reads TGTGCCAGCAGCTTGGATTTCAGCCAGTACAATGAGCAGTTCTTC. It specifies CASSLDFSQYNEQFF.

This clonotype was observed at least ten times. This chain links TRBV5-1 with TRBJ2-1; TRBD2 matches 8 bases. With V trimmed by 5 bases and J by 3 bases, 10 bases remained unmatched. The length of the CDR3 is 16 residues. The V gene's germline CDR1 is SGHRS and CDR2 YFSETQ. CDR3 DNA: TGCGCCAGCAGGATTGCGGGGGGCGCGGTCTACAATGAGCAGTTCTTC. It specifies CASRIAGGAVYNEQFF. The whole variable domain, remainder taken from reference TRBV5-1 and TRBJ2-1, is KAGVTQTPRYLIKTRGQQVTLSCSPISGHRSVSWYQQTPGQGLQFLFEYFSETQRNKGNFPGRFSGRQFSNSRSEMNVSTLELGDSALYLCASRIAGGAVYNEQFFGPGTRLTVL.

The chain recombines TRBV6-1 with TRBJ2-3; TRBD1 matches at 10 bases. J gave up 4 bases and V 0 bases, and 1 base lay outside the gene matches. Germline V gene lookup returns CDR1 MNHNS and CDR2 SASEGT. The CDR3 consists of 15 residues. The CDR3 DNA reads TGTGCCAGCAGTGAAGCGACAGGGGGCGCAGATACGCAGTATTTT. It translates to CASSEATGGADTQYF.

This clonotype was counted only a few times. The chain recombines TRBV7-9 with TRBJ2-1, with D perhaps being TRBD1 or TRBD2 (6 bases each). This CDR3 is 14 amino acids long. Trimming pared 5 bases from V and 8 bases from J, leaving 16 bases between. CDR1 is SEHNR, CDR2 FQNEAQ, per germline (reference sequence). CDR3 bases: TGTGCCAGCAGCCCCGGGGGCCCGATCCATGAGCAGTTCTTC. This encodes CASSPGGPIHEQFF.

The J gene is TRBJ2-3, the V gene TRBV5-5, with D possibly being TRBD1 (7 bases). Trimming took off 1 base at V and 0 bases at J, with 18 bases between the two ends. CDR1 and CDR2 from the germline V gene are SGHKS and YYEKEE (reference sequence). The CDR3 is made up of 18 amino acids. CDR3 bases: TGTGCCAGCAGCTTGTGGCAGGGGGGCCGACCTAGCACAGATACGCAGTATTTT. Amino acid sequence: CASSLWQGGRPSTDTQYF. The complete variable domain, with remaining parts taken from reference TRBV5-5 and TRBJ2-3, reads DAGVTQSPTHLIKTRGQQVTLRCSPISGHKSVSWYQQVLGQGPQFIFQYYEKEERGRGNFPDRFSARQFPNYSSELNVNALLLGDSALYLCASSLWQGGRPSTDTQYFGPGTRLTVL.